This TCR beta chain derives from a study of shared clonotypes between healthy human individuals. This clone was seen only once. Germline CDR1 is SGDLS and CDR2 is YYNGEE. V dropped 0 bases and J dropped 6; count of bases not matched to a gene: 6. The CDR3 contains 15 residues. The protocol was immunoSEQ multiplex PCR, while the TCRdb copy is restricted to in-frame clones and leaves out a portion. The sample holds 2 million to 2.5 million clones, just under 95% seen once. Positive CCR7 selection of CD45RO-negative cells yielded the naive CD8 cells, and terminally differentiated effector memory CD45RA+ cells were excluded.

This TCR was recovered from a young man in good health. Sequenced input: naive CD8+ T cells sorted from blood. The chain joins TRBV9 to TRBJ2-7, with TRBD1 matching 10 bases. The CDR3 DNA reads TGTGCCAGCAGCGTAGGGACAGGGGGTTGGTTCGAGCAGTACTTC. This sequence encodes CASSVGTGGWFEQYF.